This paragraph reports one T cell receptor beta chain. Antigen unknown. Together with a sample-barcoded 5' primer, a J-beta primer mix was included in a second PCR lasting about 7 to 11 cycles. A 12-random-nucleotide template-switch adaptor tagged each cDNA molecule. The study obtained at least 2.5 million CDR3-containing paired-end reads from every sample. MiXCR, run by TCRdb on the 5' RACE reads, gives a single entry per CDR3 protein. The sample has under 2,000,000 distinct CDR3 sequences, roughly 50% seen once; the top ten hold less than 2.5%. The data were taken from a study of blood T cells in healthy people across ages. Looked up from germline, CDR1 is SGHTA and CDR2 is FQGNSA. CDR3 length: 15 amino acids. The J segment lost 0 bases and the V segment lost 8 bases, leaving 7 bases of the junction unmatched. Findings and limits, study-wide: Diversity figures derived from one million T cells were judged to underestimate the true value.

The sequence was obtained from a middle-aged woman in good health. The V call is TRBV7-2, the J call TRBJ2-1; TRBD1 matches at 7 bases. The sequencing sample was made of blood. Written as DNA, the CDR3 is TGTGCCAGCGGACAGGCCCCATACTCCTACAATGAGCAGTTCTTC. Its protein product is CASGQAPYSYNEQFF.